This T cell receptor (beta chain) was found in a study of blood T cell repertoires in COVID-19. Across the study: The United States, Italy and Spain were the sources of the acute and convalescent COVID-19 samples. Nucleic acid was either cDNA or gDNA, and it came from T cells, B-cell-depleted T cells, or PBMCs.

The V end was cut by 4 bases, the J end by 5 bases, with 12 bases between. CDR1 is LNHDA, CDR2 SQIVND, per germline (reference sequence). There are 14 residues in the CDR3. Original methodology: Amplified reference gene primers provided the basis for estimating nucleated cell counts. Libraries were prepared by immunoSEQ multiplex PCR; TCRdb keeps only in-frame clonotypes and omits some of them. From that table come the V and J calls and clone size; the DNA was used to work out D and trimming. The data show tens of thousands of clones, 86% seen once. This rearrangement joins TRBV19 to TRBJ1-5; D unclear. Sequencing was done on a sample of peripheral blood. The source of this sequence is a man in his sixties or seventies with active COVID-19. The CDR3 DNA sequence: TGTGCCAGTAGTAAGCTGGTGGTGGATCAGCCCCAGCATTTT. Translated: CASSKLVVDQPQHF.